This TCR beta chain comes out of a study of regulatory T cells in long-lasting Graves disease. Overall study findings and caveats: Among the persistent patients, 2,500 to 3,000 public clonotypes were shared, more than the approximately 970 shared among new patients. Less diverse TCR repertoires were seen in persistent Graves' patients than in newly diagnosed ones. Accuracy might have suffered from few samples.

iRepertoire HTBI primers and Arm-PCR of CDR3 regions built TCR beta libraries. Using its own MiXCR run on the multiplex PCR reads, TCRdb lists one record per CDR3 protein. The table has some 440,000 distinct CDR3 sequences, more than 20% seen once. The J segment lost 6 bases and the V segment lost 5 bases, leaving 17 bases of the junction unmatched. The V gene's germline CDR1 is SGHTA and CDR2 FQGTGA. The CDR3 length is 18 residues. As for time point: persistent/refractory GD, antithyroid drugs over 5 years with positive TRAb. PBMC-extracted RNA yielded the TCR library. Enrollment of patients was through an endocrinology department in Xi'an, China. In the case of this clonotype: Its target is not known.

The source is a female donor with Graves disease. The sample was peripheral blood mononuclear cells (PBMCs), taken when the disease was refractory, from a patient treated with antithyroid drugs. The rearrangement links TRBV7-3 to TRBJ2-3, with 10 bases matching TRBD2. Here the CDR3 reads CASSPGLAESVSWDTQYF. In DNA, the CDR3 is TGTGCCAGCAGCCCAGGACTAGCGGAGTCGGTCAGTTGGGATACGCAGTATTTT.